This record looks at one T cell receptor beta chain sequence and its context. The target antigen is unknown. The TRB cDNA libraries were prepared by 5' RACE with UMI labels. From its re-call of the 5' RACE reads, TCRdb lists each CDR3 protein once, without DNA. Its listing shows some 150,000 distinct CDR3 sequences. The source of the sample is a study of CXCR3-negative and CXCR3-positive naive CD8 T cells. Study results and limitations: TRBV-TRBJ usage matched between naive CXCR3-negative and CXCR3-positive cells but not between memory cells. Cryopreserved cells partially lost CXCR3 expression, and fresh PBMCs were used in most assays. TRB CDR3 hydrophobicity was greater in CXCR3-positive naive cells than in CXCR3-negative naive cells.

The sorting of each CD8+ T cell subset was done in triplicate, at more than 250,000 cells each. Naive CD8+ T lymphocytes were specified as CD45RO-CCR7+CD27+CD95-. CDR1 is MNHEY, CDR2 SVGAGI, per germline. CDR3 size: 16 residues. The clonotype comes from a human donor in good health. Some clones in this sample may be carry-over from other donors' samples. This chain links TRBV6-5 with TRBJ2-7; the D call from TCRdb, TRBD2, cannot be confirmed without DNA. Sequencing input: naive CXCR3+ CD8+ T cells from blood. Documented subset: CD45RO-CCR7+CD27+CD95- naive CD8+ T cells expressing CXCR3 (TNR3+). This chain's CDR3 is CASSYGGGSTSYEQYF.